One and the same sample provided the 26 T cell receptor beta chains below, sequenced in a study of cytomegalovirus exposure and HLA in healthy donors. Primers: 60 Vbeta forward and 13 Jbeta reverse. Only in-frame clones appear in the TCRdb table, and some are missing; sequencing was by immunoSEQ multiplex PCR. The repertoire holds 180,000 or so clones, with about 62% as singletons. Sequencing was done on a sample of PBMCs. The source of these receptors is a man between 40 and 49 years old in good health and CMV-seronegative.

The chain recombines TRBV10-1 with TRBJ1-2; perhaps TRBD1 as D (6 bases). The V gene's germline CDR1 is WNHNN and CDR2 SYGVQD (reference sequence). The CDR3 length is 13 residues. The ends were cut back, 4 bases at V and 6 bases at J, with 12 bases in the middle. The CDR3 DNA reads as TGCGCCAGCAGTGGTCACAGGGATGATGGCTACACCTTC. It specifies CASSGHRDDGYTF.

V and J are TRBV7-8 and TRBJ2-5; 11 nucleotides line up with TRBD2. The V and J ends lost 2 bases and 5 bases, in that order; junction bases with no gene match: 7. CDR1 is SGHVS and CDR2 is FQNEAQ in the germline V gene. The CDR3 extends over 16 amino acids. CDR3 DNA: TGTGCCAGCAGCTTACGGGTAGCGGGGGGGCGGGAGACCCAGTACTTC. Residues: CASSLRVAGGRETQYF.

The chain carries TRBV30 and TRBJ1-1; a possible D gene is TRBD1 (6 bases). The germline CDR1 and CDR2 sequences are GTSNPN and SVGIG (reference sequence). Trimming shortened V by 2 bases and J by 0 bases, and 7 bases separated the two germline ends. The CDR3 covers 13 residues. CDR3: CAWSPGVNTEAFF. For the CDR3, the DNA is TGTGCCTGGAGTCCAGGGGTGAACACTGAAGCTTTCTTT.

This chain links TRBV30 with TRBJ2-5, with 11 bases aligning to TRBD2. CDR1 is GTSNPN, CDR2 SVGIG, per germline (reference sequence). The length of the CDR3 is 11 residues. J gave up 7 bases and V 5 bases, and 0 bases lay outside the gene matches. DNA of the CDR3: TGTGCCTGGGGACTAGCGGGGACCCAGTACTTC. Residues: CAWGLAGTQYF.

V and J are TRBV5-1 and TRBJ1-6; D remains unclear. The CDR3 contains 14 residues. Germline CDR1 and CDR2: SGHRS and YFSETQ. Trimming took off 0 bases at V and 8 bases at J, with 9 bases between the two ends. The DNA of the CDR3 is TGCGCCAGCAGCTTGGATATTCTAGATTCACCCCTCCACTTT. Its protein is CASSLDILDSPLHF.

The V call is TRBV14, the J call TRBJ2-2; the D gene is possibly TRBD1 (6 bases). Trimming removed 3 bases from V and 4 bases from J, with 12 bases in between. The CDR3 spans 15 residues. From germline, CDR1 is SGHDN and CDR2 FVKESK. The CDR3 is CASSQANRATGELFF. For the CDR3, the DNA is TGTGCCAGCAGCCAGGCCAACAGGGCCACCGGGGAGCTGTTTTTT.

The genes are TRBV5-5 and TRBJ2-2; D remains unclear. V dropped 2 bases and J dropped 7 bases, with 9 bases sitting between them. The CDR3 spans 13 residues. Germline V gene sequence: CDR1 SGHKS, CDR2 YYEKEE (reference sequence). The CDR3 loop reads CASSFLADGELFF. In DNA, the CDR3 is TGTGCCAGCAGCTTCCTGGCCGACGGGGAGCTGTTTTTT.

The chain employs TRBV29-1 and TRBJ2-1; 9 bases map to TRBD1. Per germline, CDR1 SQVTM and CDR2 ANQGSEA. CDR3 length: 13 amino acids. V lost 3 bases, J lost 8 bases, and 5 bases stayed unmatched. CDR3 in DNA: TGCAGCGTTGAGGGACAGGGTCGGGATGAGCAGTTCTTC. Its translation is CSVEGQGRDEQFF.

The chain uses TRBV6-5 and TRBJ2-7; tentative D call: TRBD1 (6 bases). The germline V and J ends were trimmed by 2 bases and 4 bases, with 12 bases remaining between them. CDR3 length equals 14 residues. CDR1 and CDR2 (germline): MNHEY, SVGAGI. As DNA, the CDR3 is TGTGCCAGCAGTTACCTGGGGGCCAATTACGAGCAGTACTTC. Translation gives CASSYLGANYEQYF.

This clone was detected only a few times. This chain links TRBV4-2 with TRBJ2-7, with D perhaps TRBD2 (6 bases). V lost 0 bases and J 7 bases, leaving 16 bases between the germline ends. The germline V gene encodes CDR1 LGHNA and CDR2 YNFKEQ. The CDR3 sequence is 15 residues long. CDR3 amino acids: CASSQDWVEGREQYF. Written as DNA, the CDR3 is TGTGCCAGCAGCCAAGATTGGGTGGAGGGAAGAGAGCAGTACTTC.

The CDR3 is CASSYWGDATNEKLFF. For the CDR3, the DNA is TGTGCCAGCAGTTATTGGGGGGATGCAACTAATGAAAAACTGTTTTTT. The genes are TRBV28 and TRBJ1-4; possible D gene TRBD1, 5 bases. The CDR3 has 16 amino acids. The germline V gene encodes CDR1 MDHEN and CDR2 SYDVKM. V was clipped by 4 bases and J by 0 bases, with 12 bases between them.

The V call is TRBV28, the J call TRBJ2-2; 12 nucleotides align to TRBD2. The CDR3 totals 21 residues. The J segment lost 0 bases and the V segment lost 1 base, leaving 12 bases of the junction unmatched. Looked up from germline, CDR1 is MDHEN and CDR2 is SYDVKM. In nucleotides, the CDR3 is TGTGCCAGCAGTTTATTCTTCGGCCTAGCGGGAGGGCCCTCGAACACCGGGGAGCTGTTTTTT. It is translated as CASSLFFGLAGGPSNTGELFF. Supplemented by reference TRBV28 and TRBJ2-2, the full variable domain reads DVKVTQSSRYLVKRTGEKVFLECVQDMDHENMFWYRQDPGLGLRLIYFSYDVKMKEKGDIPEGYSVSREKKERFSLILESASTNQTSMYLCASSLFFGLAGGPSNTGELFFGEGSRLTVL.

The genes are TRBV7-3 and TRBJ2-2, with D maybe TRBD2 (5 bases). Between the trimmed V and J ends, which lost 4 bases and 2 bases, there was a span of 5 bases. This CDR3 has 13 amino acids. Germline CDR1 SGHTA, CDR2 FQGTGA. The CDR3 protein is CASSSSNTGELFF. The CDR3 DNA follows: TGTGCCAGCAGCTCTAGCAACACCGGGGAGCTGTTTTTT.

The rearrangement links TRBV30 to TRBJ2-1, with D perhaps matching TRBD2 (6 bases). Germline CDR1 is GTSNPN and CDR2 is SVGIG (reference sequence). V dropped 2 bases and J dropped 1 base, with 12 bases sitting between them. This CDR3 region has 15 residues. CDR3 sequence (DNA): TGTGCCTGGAGTAAGCTAGCGTTTTCCTACAATGAGCAGTTCTTC. Amino acid sequence: CAWSKLAFSYNEQFF.

The rearrangement joins TRBV18 to TRBJ2-3, with 15 bases aligning to TRBD2. The CDR3 loop spans 17 amino acids. Germline-derived CDR1 and CDR2 are KGHSH and LQKENI. After removal of 1 base from V and 3 bases from J, the junction contained 2 bases not matched to a gene. The CDR3 nucleotides read TGTGCCAGCTCACCACTAGGGACTAGCGGGAGGACAGATACGCAGTATTTT. This gives the protein CASSPLGTSGRTDTQYF.

CDR3: CASRLGGMNTEAFF. The CDR3 DNA reads TGCGCCAGCAGGCTGGGGGGAATGAACACTGAAGCTTTCTTT. The chain carries TRBV10-2 and TRBJ1-1; D might be TRBD1 (5 bases). Trimming shortened V by 6 bases and J by 0 bases, and 11 bases separated the two germline ends. The germline CDR1 and CDR2 sequences are WSHSY and SAAADI. This CDR3 contains 14 residues.

This clone has a handful of counts. This rearrangement joins TRBV29-1 to TRBJ1-5; D is unclear. The V gene lost 4 bases and the J gene lost 6 bases, with 13 bases spanning the gap. The CDR3 is 13 residues long. The germline CDR1 and CDR2 sequences are SQVTM and ANQGSEA. The CDR3 is CSVGFEGSQPQHF. CDR3 bases: TGCAGCGTTGGGTTCGAGGGAAGTCAGCCCCAGCATTTT.

The gene calls are TRBV14 and TRBJ1-5, with D unclear. This CDR3 has 14 residues. V lost 1 base, J lost 0 bases, and 4 bases lay in between. In germline, CDR1 is SGHDN, CDR2 FVKESK. The CDR3 reads CASSQANSNQPQHF. The CDR3 DNA is TGTGCCAGCAGCCAAGCTAATAGCAATCAGCCCCAGCATTTT. The full variable domain, in which reference TRBV14 and TRBJ1-5 provide the parts outside the CDR3, is EAGVTQFPSHSVIEKGQTVTLRCDPISGHDNLYWYRRVMGKEIKFLLHFVKESKQDESGMPNNRFLAERTGGTYSTLKVQPAELEDSGVYFCASSQANSNQPQHFGDGTRLSIL.

The rearrangement uses TRBV18 and TRBJ2-1, with TRBD2 identical over 7 bases. Germline V CDR1 and CDR2: KGHSH, LQKENI. The trim removed 3 bases at V and 10 bases at J, leaving 6 bases unmatched. The CDR3 runs to 13 residues. Here the CDR3 DNA reads TGTGCCAGCTCACCTGCAGCGGGGTCGGAGCAGTTCTTC. Translation: CASSPAAGSEQFF.

CDR3: CAWRARTGVSNQPQHF. As DNA, the CDR3 is TGTGCCTGGAGGGCCAGGACAGGAGTTAGCAATCAGCCCCAGCATTTT. The chain has TRBV30 and TRBJ1-5, with 7 positions matching TRBD1. The germline V gene has CDR1 GTSNPN and CDR2 SVGIG (reference sequence). The V segment lost 3 bases and the J segment 0 bases; nucleotides outside the gene matches: 8. CDR3 length: 16 residues.

This clone was counted only a few times. This chain joins TRBV7-6 and TRBJ2-5, with D possibly matching TRBD1 (6 bases). Germline CDR1 SGHVS, CDR2 FNYEAQ. The CDR3 is made up of 16 amino acids. V shed 5 bases and J shed 1 base, with 17 bases lying between them. The CDR3 protein is CASSVNTGSVQETQYF. Written as DNA, the CDR3 is TGTGCCAGCAGCGTAAATACAGGGTCGGTCCAAGAGACCCAGTACTTC.

The rearrangement uses TRBV4-1 and TRBJ2-2; D is perhaps TRBD2 (6 bases). V was trimmed by 3 bases and J by 1 base, leaving 12 bases between them. The CDR3 is made up of 16 amino acids. Germline V gene data show CDR1 as MGHRA and CDR2 as YSYEKL. In DNA, the CDR3 is TGCGCCAGCAGCCAGGCGGGGTACGGGAACACCGGGGAGCTGTTTTTT. Its protein product is CASSQAGYGNTGELFF.

The chain uses TRBV15 and TRBJ1-3; 7 positions match TRBD1. CDR3 length equals 15 residues. The germline V gene has CDR1 LNHNV and CDR2 YYDKDF (reference sequence). V shed 2 bases and J 2 bases; nucleotides not matched to a gene: 3. The CDR3 loop reads CATSRRDSPGNTIYF. The DNA for the CDR3 is TGTGCCACCAGCAGACGGGACAGCCCTGGAAACACCATATATTTT.

The chain couples TRBV6-5 to TRBJ2-4; D is undetermined. The V end was cut by 5 bases, the J end by 0 bases, with 8 bases between. From germline, CDR1 is MNHEY and CDR2 SVGAGI. This CDR3 spans 14 amino acids. CDR3 region: CASSTLLAKNIQYF. The CDR3 coding sequence is TGTGCCAGCAGTACGCTACTAGCCAAAAACATTCAGTACTTC.

V gene TRBV28 combines with J gene TRBJ2-7; D possibly corresponds to TRBD2 (7 bases). V was shortened by 7 bases and J by 3 bases, with 19 bases between the two germline ends. The CDR3 extends over 15 amino acids. Germline CDR1 MDHEN, CDR2 SYDVKM. The CDR3: CASNRRGGGDYEQYF. In DNA, the CDR3 is TGTGCCAGCAACCGAAGGGGGGGAGGGGACTACGAGCAGTACTTC.

The chain combines TRBV7-6 with TRBJ1-5; D not resolved. V dropped 5 bases and J dropped 4 bases, with 15 bases sitting between them. The germline V gene encodes CDR1 SGHVS and CDR2 FNYEAQ. CDR3 size: 15 residues. CDR3 bases: TGTGCCAGCAGCCCGCTACCTGACACTAATCAGCCCCAGCATTTT. This sequence encodes CASSPLPDTNQPQHF.